Sequencing of this T cell receptor (beta chain) was carried out in a study of shared clonotypes between healthy human individuals (dated by TCRdb to between 2020 and 2021). With respect to the entire study: The cohort included three men and a couple of women between 18 and 49 years of age. For each donor, CD4 naive and CD4 memory were each run on three plates, CD8 naive on two plates, and CD8 memory on one plate. The study deeply sequenced blood TCR repertoires of several healthy adults to estimate repertoire size and the extent of clonotype sharing between individuals. Libraries were prepared and TCR repertoires were sequenced by different laboratories using diverse techniques, in order to increase sequencing depth and limit assay-specific biases. Each donor's leukapheresis produced roughly between roughly 0.94 and 9.5 billion PBMCs. Study-level results and caveats: Naive subsets generally had larger estimated clonotype richness than memory subsets. Pairwise subsampling led to the expectation that sequencing depth would affect the degree of clonotype sharing among donors. About 4.5% of naive CD4, around 3.6% of naive CD8, roughly 2.4% of memory CD4, and around 0.42% of memory CD8 clonotypes were shared across a few donors. Sampling was limited to blood, and TCR repertoires in tissue likely differ from TCR repertoires in blood. Clonotypes shared by all four sorted-subset donors showed higher generation probabilities than non-shared clonotypes. The genetic and exposure-history diversity represented was limited by the small number of donors. Even with the large sequencing depth, rarefaction of the sorted-subset datasets indicated that sequencing was incomplete.

A remark on this clone: Its target antigen remains unknown. No quality values exist for individual bases; no much larger clone is one base distant.

Sequences SGHTA (CDR1) and FQGTGA (CDR2) are obtained from the germline V gene. V lost 2 bases and J lost 10 bases; the stretch between them is 13 bases long. Inclusive of the bounding cysteine and phenylalanine, the CDR3 is 13 residues long. Only the CDR3 DNA stays, 39 bases, in frame from base 1. Using the deep immunoSEQ assay, TCR CDR3 regions were amplified from genomic DNA by multiplex PCR. For each cell subset, the extracted genomic DNA was distributed evenly across all wells of several immunoSEQ 96-well plates, and each plate served as one replicate. Each replicate PCR for sorted subsets received about 0.2 ug genomic DNA, equal to roughly 30,000 T cell genomes. Purified libraries were measured with a Qubit 3.0 fluorometer, size-checked on a Bioanalyzer 2100, and measured again with the KAPA Library Quantification kit. Every immunoSEQ 96-well plate was sequenced on a dedicated single-read 150-cycle Illumina NextSeq 550 flow cell. Per the source publication's procedure: Because the immunoSEQ output held only junctional sequences and lacked quality scores, the filtering could not match the filtering applied to full-length reads. To assign V/J genes and CDR3, sequences were annotated using PyIR, a Python wrapper for IgBLAST v1.9, with IMGT germline references. Reads with weak V/J assignments (E-value above 1e-6), missing CDR3, stop codons, out-of-frame junctions, or ambiguous translated residues were removed. V3J clonotypes were defined as sequences sharing an identical inferred V gene, J gene, and CDR3 amino acid sequence. To compute the percentage overlap between repertoires, the number of shared unique clonotypes was divided by the size of the smaller repertoire. Three approaches were used to assess repertoire richness: RTK rarefaction, the Chao1 estimator, and Recon v2.1 estimates of unobserved clonotypes. Generation probabilities for all TCRbeta clonotypes obtained by the gDNA method from several donors were computed using OLGA. TCRdb's version of the immuneACCESS table is confined to in-frame rearrangements and falls short of the full clone set. An unresolved V gene accounts for under half of the shortfall where checked; the remainder is of unknown origin. The V and J calls and clone size come from that table; D and trimming were worked out from the DNA. The table for this sample lists about 1.5 million clones; around 98% of them were counted only once. In total, the top ten clones hold 0.4% to 0.55% of the sample.

Healthy HIV-negative adults with no recently reported acute infections or vaccinations were included as donors. Every donor was a Caucasian adult living in Nashville, Tennessee, USA. CD4+ T cells were enriched by magnetic negative selection; naive cells were then positively selected on CD45RA, and the negative fraction formed the memory subset. Blood was collected by leukapheresis, and PBMCs were isolated by Ficoll-Histopaque density gradient centrifugation and then cryopreserved in liquid nitrogen vapor phase. Analytical flow cytometry was used to check the purity and quantity of each magnetically sorted T cell population. Genomic DNA was isolated from each sorted fraction and quantified by UV absorbance on a Nanodrop 2000c.

The sequence was obtained from a man aged 30 to 39 in good health. This chain is built from TRBV7-3 and TRBJ2-3; the D gene is unclear. Sequencing used naive CD4+ T cells sorted from blood. Per the publication, the cell subset or site label means: CD45RA+ positively selected. The CDR3 protein sequence reads: CASSLRQDHAQYF. Read as DNA, the sequence is TGTGCCAGCAGCTTACGTCAGGACCATGCGCAGTATTTT.